The 20 T cell receptor beta chains in this list originate from one sample, sequenced in a study of T cells in tuberculosis. Only in-frame clones appear in the TCRdb table, and some are missing; sequencing was by immunoSEQ multiplex PCR. Of fewer than 40,000 clones listed, over 95% are singletons. The sample comprised PBMCs. The receptors stem from a donor between 10 and 35 years old with latent tuberculosis or without tuberculosis infection.

The V and J genes are TRBV27 and TRBJ2-1; TRBD2 aligns across 8 bases. The CDR3 runs to 17 residues. The V gene's germline CDR1 is MNHEY and CDR2 SMNVEV (reference sequence). V shed 7 bases and J 0 bases; nucleotides not matched to a gene: 11. Here the CDR3 reads CASKREGKQSSYNEQFF. CDR3 bases: TGTGCCAGCAAACGGGAGGGAAAACAAAGCTCCTACAATGAGCAGTTCTTC.

The chain joins TRBV18 to TRBJ1-5; TRBD1 agrees at 9 bases. Looked up from germline, CDR1 is KGHSH and CDR2 is LQKENI. The CDR3 runs 17 residues. After removal of 6 bases from V and 0 bases from J, the junction contained 9 bases not matched to a gene. In nucleotides, the CDR3 is TGTGCCAGCTCTTATAGACAGGGGGTTTATAGCAATCAGCCCCAGCATTTT. Translating gives CASSYRQGVYSNQPQHF.

V is TRBV5-1 and J is TRBJ1-1; TRBD1 might be the D (6 bases). The V end lost 4 bases, the J end lost 1 base, and 23 bases lay between the germline ends. The CDR3 contains 18 residues. The V gene's germline CDR1 is SGHRS and CDR2 YFSETQ. The CDR3 region is CASSPMGGRLPTNTEAFF. The CDR3 DNA reads as TGCGCCAGCAGCCCCATGGGGGGGCGCCTTCCGACGAACACTGAAGCTTTCTTT.

This chain joins TRBV7-2 and TRBJ2-4, with 8 bases lining up with TRBD1. Germline CDR1 is SGHTA and CDR2 is FQGNSA. J gave up 0 bases and V 5 bases, and 6 bases lay outside the gene matches. This CDR3 spans 16 amino acids. CDR3 sequence reads: CASSPGTGQAKNIQYF. CDR3 coding DNA: TGTGCCAGCAGCCCGGGGACAGGACAAGCCAAAAACATTCAGTACTTC.

This chain links TRBV10-2 with TRBJ1-2, with D uncertain. CDR1 WSHSY and CDR2 SAAADI come from the germline V gene. The CDR3 loop spans 12 amino acids. The V end was cut by 8 bases, the J end by 4 bases, with 11 bases between. The CDR3: CASSPGIYGYTF. As DNA, the CDR3 is TGCGCCAGCTCTCCAGGCATCTATGGCTACACCTTC.

This chain joins TRBV7-9 and TRBJ2-3, with D possibly matching TRBD1 (5 bases). V shed 8 bases and J shed 3 bases, with 15 bases lying between them. The CDR3 is 14 amino acids. Germline V lookup: CDR1 SEHNR, CDR2 FQNEAQ (reference sequence). This CDR3 is CASGRIRVTDTQYF. The DNA of the CDR3 is TGTGCCAGCGGTAGAATCAGGGTGACAGATACGCAGTATTTT.

This clone was seen only once. The rearrangement uses TRBV5-1 and TRBJ2-2; no reliable D call. Trimming stripped 2 bases from V and 4 bases from J, with 6 bases between. CDR3 size: 13 residues. Germline V gene data show CDR1 as SGHRS and CDR2 as YFSETQ. The CDR3 here is CASSFEATGELFF. The CDR3 coding sequence is TGCGCCAGCAGCTTTGAGGCCACCGGGGAGCTGTTTTTT.

The genes are TRBV28 and TRBJ2-3; D is unresolved. Trimming took off 7 bases at V and 0 bases at J, with 5 bases between the two ends. The CDR3 totals 12 residues. Germline V gene lookup returns CDR1 MDHEN and CDR2 SYDVKM. As DNA, the CDR3 is TGTGCCAGCACCGGTAGCACAGATACGCAGTATTTT. This encodes CASTGSTDTQYF.

CDR3 DNA sequence: TGTGCCAGCAGGACTGGACTAGCAGGTCGTGGGAAAAGAGAGACCCAGTACTTC. Encoded protein: CASRTGLAGRGKRETQYF. This rearrangement joins TRBV27 to TRBJ2-5; TRBD2 aligns across 8 bases. There are 18 residues in the CDR3. Germline CDR1 and CDR2: MNHEY and SMNVEV (reference sequence). Trimming took 6 bases from V and 4 from J; bases not matched to a gene: 19.

The chain joins TRBV28 to TRBJ2-7; 9 bases are a match to TRBD1. CDR3 size: 15 residues. CDR1 and CDR2 from the germline V gene are MDHEN and SYDVKM. J lost 3 bases, V lost 10 bases, and 13 bases had no gene match. CDR3 sequence: CATLPGTGTYYEQYF. CDR3 coding DNA: TGTGCCACCTTACCCGGGACAGGGACCTACTACGAGCAGTACTTC.

This chain links TRBV2 with TRBJ2-7; 9 bases are a match to TRBD1. Germline CDR1 is SNHLY and CDR2 is FYNNEI. V dropped 8 bases and J dropped 4; count of bases not matched to a gene: 6. The CDR3 has 13 amino acids. CDR3 amino acids: CASDRGLRYEQYF. CDR3 coding DNA: TGTGCCAGCGACAGGGGGTTACGGTACGAGCAGTACTTC.

The chain has TRBV6-5 and TRBJ2-1, with 9 positions matching TRBD2. Germline V lookup: CDR1 MNHEY, CDR2 SVGAGI. The V and J ends lost 4 bases and 7 bases, in that order; junction bases with no gene match: 8. The CDR3 has 15 amino acids. CDR3 nucleotide sequence: TGTGCCAGCAGTTTCGGGGCGGGGGGGCAAAATGAGCAGTTCTTC. Protein: CASSFGAGGQNEQFF.

The chain recombines TRBV13 with TRBJ1-3; 8 nucleotides match TRBD1. V lost 4 bases and J lost 4; bases outside the gene matches: 9. The CDR3 is 16 residues long. Germline assignment: CDR1 PRHDT and CDR2 FYEKMQ (reference sequence). CDR3 loop: CASSSPGQGRGNTIYF. The DNA of the CDR3 is TGTGCCAGCAGCTCCCCCGGACAGGGAAGGGGAAACACCATATATTTT.

The J gene is TRBJ2-2, the V gene TRBV6-5; 7 bases align to TRBD2. CDR3 length: 13 amino acids. J was trimmed by 3 bases and V by 7 bases; bases with no gene match: 2. From germline, CDR1 is MNHEY and CDR2 SVGAGI. The CDR3, as DNA: TGTGCCAGCATGGGGGGGGACACCGGGGAGCTGTTTTTT. Protein: CASMGGDTGELFF.

CDR3 loop: CASSLFPTTGGRTEAFF. The CDR3 region has the DNA TGTGCCAGCTCACTCTTTCCTACGACAGGGGGCAGGACTGAAGCTTTCTTT. The chain carries TRBV18 and TRBJ1-1; 10 bases agree with TRBD1. Germline CDR1 reads KGHSH; CDR2 reads LQKENI. The CDR3 has 17 residues. J was trimmed by 5 bases and V by 4 bases; bases with no gene match: 13.

The chain combines TRBV5-1 with TRBJ1-1; D ambiguous. The CDR3 runs to 14 residues. V was trimmed by 0 bases and J by 0 bases, leaving 6 bases between them. CDR1 is SGHRS and CDR2 is YFSETQ in the germline V gene. CDR3 sequence reads: CASSLGEMNTEAFF. The CDR3 DNA sequence: TGCGCCAGCAGCTTGGGGGAGATGAACACTGAAGCTTTCTTT. Based on the CDR3 plus reference TRBV5-1 and TRBJ1-1, the full variable domain is KAGVTQTPRYLIKTRGQQVTLSCSPISGHRSVSWYQQTPGQGLQFLFEYFSETQRNKGNFPGRFSGRQFSNSRSEMNVSTLELGDSALYLCASSLGEMNTEAFFGQGTRLTVV.

This rearrangement joins TRBV6-1 to TRBJ2-5, with 7 bases aligning to TRBD1. V lost 5 bases to trimming and J lost 3 bases; unmatched junction nucleotides: 6. Germline CDR1 is MNHNS and CDR2 is SASEGT. The CDR3 is 14 residues long. The CDR3 region has the DNA TGTGCCAGCAGTACCTTGACAGGGAAAGAGACCCAGTACTTC. This codes for CASSTLTGKETQYF.

The chain has TRBV11-2 and TRBJ2-7; 12 nucleotides line up with TRBD2. V shed 7 bases and J 2 bases; nucleotides not matched to a gene: 6. CDR1 and CDR2 (germline): SGHAT, FQNNGV. This CDR3 has 15 residues. The CDR3 coding sequence is TGTGCCAGCAACTATGGACTAGCGGGACCCTACGAGCAGTACTTC. This codes for CASNYGLAGPYEQYF.

The chain recombines TRBV7-8 with TRBJ2-3; D is uncertain. V was pared by 0 bases and J by 4 bases, with 5 bases between. The CDR3 totals 13 residues. The germline gives CDR1 SGHVS, CDR2 FQNEAQ. The DNA for the CDR3 is TGTGCCAGCAGCTTAGCGCGATCAGATACGCAGTATTTT. Protein sequence: CASSLARSDTQYF.

The chain combines TRBV11-2 with TRBJ2-7; 8 bases match TRBD2. Trimming cost V 4 bases and J 1 base; bases outside gene matches: 3. Germline V lookup: CDR1 SGHAT, CDR2 FQNNGV. The CDR3 totals 14 residues. CDR3 in amino acids: CASSSPGGSYEQYF. CDR3 nucleotides: TGTGCCAGCAGCTCTCCGGGGGGGTCCTACGAGCAGTACTTC.